This T cell receptor beta chain is drawn from a study of molecular identifiers for immune sequencing clone quantification. V was clipped by 5 bases and J by 5 bases, with 12 bases between them. CDR1 is SEHNR and CDR2 is FQNEAQ in the germline V gene (reference sequence). CDR3 length: 13 amino acids. A remark on this clonotype: Its antigen is currently unknown. Just one base apart from a much larger clone, this may be a read error.

Broader study findings: Single-cell amounts of spiked Jurkat TCR RNA were reportedly detectable among over 900,000 naive cells. In CMV-specific effectors, clones above 20 copies held over 99% of molecules; naive, under 1%.

The use of previously described methods and listed TCR primers produced the bulk TCR libraries. TCRdb re-called the PCR reads with MiXCR, one entry per CDR3 protein. Of about 86,000 distinct CDR3 sequences in the sample, about 23% were seen once. The source of this sequence is a human donor in good health. Some libraries in this study had Jurkat cell RNA spiked in. The sample consisted of naive CD8+ T cells from blood, with Jurkat cell RNA spiked in. As for subset: FACS-sorted CD8+CD4-CCR7+CD45RA+ naive T cells. The chain combines TRBV7-9 with TRBJ2-5; D not resolved. For the CDR3, the DNA is TGTGCCAGCAGCCACGGCCTTGATGAGACCCAGTACTTC. Amino acids: CASSHGLDETQYF.